Below, 3 T cell receptor beta chains from the same sample are listed, as sequenced in a study of OX40 agonist ivuxolimab in advanced cancers. Clones were sequenced by immunoSEQ multiplex PCR, and TCRdb holds only the in-frame ones, with some missing. The table lists about 46,000 clones, about 90% of them singletons. Sequencing used CD4+ or CD8+ T cells sorted from blood, obtained in a trial of the OX40 agonist ivuxolimab. The receptors come from an adult with an advanced solid tumor such as melanoma, head and neck, liver or kidney cancer.

CDR3: CASSSGLAGGTDTQYF. The CDR3 DNA sequence: TGTGCCAGCAGCTCGGGACTAGCGGGGGGAACAGATACGCAGTATTTT. The genes are TRBV21-1 and TRBJ2-3; no check of the table's D call, TRBD2, against the DNA was made. TRBV21-1 is flagged as a pseudogene. CDR3 length equals 16 residues.

This chain links TRBV9 with TRBJ2-3; the match to TRBD1 covers 10 bases. V lost 3 bases and J lost 3; bases outside the gene matches: 7. This CDR3 is 16 amino acids long. From germline, CDR1 is SGDLS and CDR2 YYNGEE. Here the CDR3 DNA reads TGTGCCAGCAGCGAGGACGGGACAGGGGATACAGATACGCAGTATTTT. Amino acid sequence: CASSEDGTGDTDTQYF.

The chain joins TRBV5-4 to TRBJ1-3; 9 bases are a match to TRBD1. V lost 0 bases and J lost 2; bases outside the gene matches: 6. There are 17 residues in the CDR3. Germline CDR1 reads SGHNT; CDR2 reads YYREEE (reference sequence). The CDR3 protein is CASSLDGQGLTGNTIYF. CDR3 nucleotides: TGTGCCAGCAGCTTGGATGGACAGGGGCTGACTGGAAACACCATATATTTT.